These T cell receptor beta chains were read from a single sample in a study of shared clonotypes between healthy human individuals. Libraries were prepared by immunoSEQ multiplex PCR; TCRdb keeps only in-frame clonotypes and omits some of them. The repertoire holds about 680,000 clones, with less than 80% as singletons. Sequenced sample: memory CD4+ T cells sorted from blood. The receptor set was obtained from a woman aged 30 to 39 in good health. Both conserved end residues are part of each CDR3. D genes are given only for firm matches. Clone size appears in some rows only: once, few, many, or a class for an expanded clone.

V: TRBV27; J: TRBJ2-1; size: NA; D: TRBD2; CDR3: CASRPQAGVEQFF; DNA: TGTGCCAGCAGACCCCAAGCGGGAGTTGAGCAGTTCTTC
V: TRBV28; J: TRBJ2-2; size: NA; D: TRBD1; CDR3: CASSSGQALPGELFF; DNA: TGTGCCAGCAGTTCGGGACAGGCCTTGCCCGGGGAGCTGTTTTTT
V: TRBV6-1; J: TRBJ2-7; size: once; D: NA; CDR3: CASRVTLYEQYF; DNA: TGTGCCAGCAGAGTGACTTTGTACGAGCAGTACTTC
V: TRBV19; J: TRBJ1-5; size: NA; D: NA; CDR3: CASTGTTGYNQPQHF; DNA: TGTGCCAGTACTGGAACCACAGGGTACAATCAGCCCCAGCATTTT
V: TRBV6-5; J: TRBJ2-3; size: NA; D: NA; CDR3: CASSPGPPDTQYF; DNA: TGTGCCAGCAGTCCAGGGCCGCCAGATACGCAGTATTTT
V: TRBV2; J: TRBJ2-7; size: NA; D: TRBD2; CDR3: CASSELVPAGGPDF; DNA: TGTGCCAGCAGTGAATTAGTACCAGCGGGAGGGCCGGACTTC
V: TRBV2; J: TRBJ2-5; size: NA; D: TRBD2; CDR3: CASSEWGGETQYF; DNA: TGTGCCAGCAGTGAATGGGGAGGGGAGACCCAGTACTTC
V: TRBV2; J: TRBJ1-4; size: once; D: TRBD1; CDR3: CASRGQGALKLFF; DNA: TGTGCCAGCAGAGGACAGGGGGCTCTGAAACTGTTTTTT
V: TRBV11-2; J: TRBJ1-2; size: NA; D: NA; CDR3: CASSKTGSYTF; DNA: TGTGCCAGCAGCAAAACAGGGAGCTACACCTTC
V: TRBV30; J: TRBJ2-3; size: many; D: TRBD2; CDR3: CAWGRESDTQYF; DNA: TGTGCCTGGGGGCGGGAGTCAGATACGCAGTATTTT
V: TRBV11-2; J: TRBJ1-4; size: NA; D: NA; CDR3: CASSYRARNEKLFF; DNA: TGTGCCAGCAGCTACCGGGCCCGGAATGAAAAACTGTTTTTT
V: TRBV6-6; J: TRBJ1-1; size: NA; D: NA; CDR3: CATIARQGSTEAFF; DNA: TGTGCCACCATCGCACGTCAGGGGAGCACTGAAGCTTTCTTT
V: TRBV4-2; J: TRBJ2-3; size: NA; D: NA; CDR3: CASSRRGAGGSTDTQYF; DNA: TGTGCCAGCAGCCGGAGAGGGGCAGGCGGAAGCACAGATACGCAGTATTTT
V: TRBV27; J: TRBJ2-2; size: NA; D: TRBD2; CDR3: CASSEGLAGVTGELFF; DNA: TGTGCCAGCAGTGAGGGACTAGCGGGAGTTACCGGGGAGCTGTTTTTT
V: TRBV28; J: TRBJ1-2; size: NA; D: NA; CDR3: CASSFTGFGYTF; DNA: TGTGCCAGCAGTTTCACGGGGTTTGGCTACACCTTC
V: TRBV7-9; J: TRBJ1-1; size: NA; D: NA; CDR3: CASSPTRGTMLNTEAFF; DNA: TGTGCCAGCAGCCCAACCCGGGGCACGATGCTGAACACTGAAGCTTTCTTT
V: TRBV28; J: TRBJ1-5; size: once; D: NA; CDR3: CASSLYSNQPQHF; DNA: TGTGCCAGTTCCTTGTATAGCAATCAGCCCCAGCATTTT
V: TRBV11-2; J: TRBJ2-1; size: NA; D: TRBD2; CDR3: CASSQSGRGSYNEQFF; DNA: TGTGCCAGCAGCCAAAGCGGGAGAGGGTCCTACAATGAGCAGTTCTTC
V: TRBV11-1; J: TRBJ1-1; size: NA; D: NA; CDR3: CASSRMEQMNTEAFF; DNA: TGTGCCAGCAGCCGTATGGAACAAATGAACACTGAAGCTTTCTTT
V: TRBV7-2; J: TRBJ2-3; size: many; D: NA; CDR3: CASSLALISTDTQYF; DNA: TGTGCCAGCAGCTTAGCACTAATTAGCACAGATACGCAGTATTTT
V: TRBV12-1; J: TRBJ2-5; size: NA; D: NA; CDR3: CASSFKVGTSGEETQYF; DNA: TGTGCCAGCAGCTTTAAGGTCGGGACTAGCGGCGAGGAGACCCAGTACTTC
V: TRBV6-5; J: TRBJ2-7; size: NA; D: NA; CDR3: CASSTPSLLGHEQYF; DNA: TGTGCCAGCAGCACCCCGTCCCTTTTGGGCCACGAGCAGTACTTC
V: TRBV29-1; J: TRBJ1-1; size: many; D: TRBD1; CDR3: CSVVGTGDTEAFF; DNA: TGCAGCGTTGTAGGGACAGGGGACACTGAAGCTTTCTTT
V: TRBV5-5; J: TRBJ2-3; size: NA; D: NA; CDR3: CASSLGVGTDTQYF; DNA: TGTGCCAGCAGCTTGGGCGTTGGGACGGATACGCAGTATTTT
V: TRBV7-2; J: TRBJ2-5; size: few; D: NA; CDR3: CASSLQAWETQYF; DNA: TGTGCCAGCAGCTTACAGGCCTGGGAGACCCAGTACTTC
V: TRBV4-1; J: TRBJ1-5; size: many; D: NA; CDR3: CASSQDVGRGDNQPQHF; DNA: TGCGCCAGCAGCCAAGATGTGGGCCGAGGCGACAATCAGCCCCAGCATTTT
V: TRBV11-2; J: TRBJ2-3; size: many; D: TRBD2; CDR3: CAGLPSGADTQYF; DNA: TGTGCCGGCCTACCTAGCGGTGCAGATACGCAGTATTTT
V: TRBV25-1; J: TRBJ1-2; size: NA; D: TRBD1; CDR3: CASSESVGQGDYGYTF; DNA: TGTGCCAGCAGTGAATCTGTGGGACAGGGGGACTATGGCTACACCTTC
V: TRBV29-1; J: TRBJ2-3; size: NA; D: NA; CDR3: CSVERSYLGDTQYF; DNA: TGCAGCGTAGAACGAAGTTACCTGGGGGATACGCAGTATTTT
V: TRBV28; J: TRBJ2-1; size: NA; D: TRBD2; CDR3: CASSLLAGAYNEQFF; DNA: TGTGCCAGCAGTTTACTAGCGGGGGCCTACAATGAGCAGTTCTTC
V: TRBV11-2; J: TRBJ2-7; size: NA; D: NA; CDR3: CASSLTIRTTGEQYF; DNA: TGTGCCAGCAGCTTAACGATTCGGACAACAGGCGAGCAGTACTTC
V: TRBV5-4; J: TRBJ2-6; size: NA; D: TRBD2; CDR3: CASSSGGSGIAYGANVLTF; DNA: TGTGCCAGCAGCTCAGGTGGTAGCGGGATTGCGTATGGGGCCAACGTCCTGACTTTC
V: TRBV6-6; J: TRBJ2-5; size: NA; D: TRBD1; CDR3: CASSFRDRKETQYF; DNA: TGTGCCAGCAGTTTCCGGGACAGAAAAGAGACCCAGTACTTC
V: TRBV5-1; J: TRBJ2-1; size: many; D: TRBD2; CDR3: CASSTASGSYNEQFF; DNA: TGCGCCAGCAGCACCGCTAGCGGCTCCTACAATGAGCAGTTCTTC
V: TRBV2; J: TRBJ2-3; size: NA; D: NA; CDR3: CASRAGQLDTQYF; DNA: TGTGCCAGCAGAGCAGGACAGCTAGATACGCAGTATTTT
V: TRBV2; J: TRBJ2-3; size: few; D: NA; CDR3: CASSEFVTQYF; DNA: TGTGCCAGCAGTGAATTCGTTACGCAGTATTTT
V: TRBV30; J: TRBJ1-1; size: NA; D: TRBD1; CDR3: CAWSSPGTGDTEAFF; DNA: TGTGCCTGGAGTTCGCCAGGGACAGGGGACACTGAAGCTTTCTTT
V: TRBV19; J: TRBJ2-3; size: NA; D: TRBD2; CDR3: CASSIDHGGTTYTDTQYF; DNA: TGTGCCAGTAGTATAGATCATGGGGGGACTACCTACACAGATACGCAGTATTTT
V: TRBV5-7; J: TRBJ1-4; size: NA; D: TRBD1; CDR3: CASSWDRGGEKLFF; DNA: TGTGCCAGCAGCTGGGACAGGGGCGGCGAAAAACTGTTTTTT
V: TRBV30; J: TRBJ1-4; size: NA; D: TRBD1; CDR3: CARGTGQGKLFF; DNA: TGTGCCAGAGGGACAGGACAAGGAAAACTGTTTTTT
V: TRBV2; J: TRBJ2-1; size: NA; D: NA; CDR3: CASHPSLATNEQFF; DNA: TGTGCCAGCCACCCTTCCCTAGCAACCAATGAGCAGTTCTTC
V: TRBV15; J: TRBJ2-5; size: NA; D: TRBD2; CDR3: CATSRGLAVQETQYF; DNA: TGTGCCACCAGCAGAGGACTAGCGGTCCAAGAGACCCAGTACTTC
V: TRBV7-9; J: TRBJ2-1; size: once; D: NA; CDR3: CASSATSPGYNEQFF; DNA: TGTGCCAGCAGCGCCACTAGCCCGGGCTACAATGAGCAGTTCTTC
V: TRBV6-5; J: TRBJ2-7; size: once; D: TRBD2; CDR3: CASGLAGYYEQYF; DNA: TGTGCCAGCGGATTAGCGGGCTACTACGAGCAGTACTTC
V: TRBV11-2; J: TRBJ2-3; size: NA; D: NA; CDR3: CASSLRISGAVDTQYF; DNA: TGTGCCAGCAGCTTAAGGATTAGCGGCGCTGTTGATACGCAGTATTTT
V: TRBV6-6; J: TRBJ2-3; size: NA; D: NA; CDR3: CASSGSPGYDTQYF; DNA: TGTGCCAGCAGTGGCAGCCCGGGATACGATACGCAGTATTTT
V: TRBV5-1; J: TRBJ1-1; size: NA; D: NA; CDR3: CASSSDGNTEAFF; DNA: TGCGCCAGCAGCTCCGACGGGAACACTGAAGCTTTCTTT
V: TRBV6-6; J: TRBJ2-7; size: NA; D: NA; CDR3: CASTLKPGQPEQYF; DNA: TGTGCCAGCACCCTCAAACCGGGACAACCCGAGCAGTACTTC
V: TRBV4-1; J: TRBJ2-6; size: NA; D: NA; CDR3: CASSQRFQGSGANVLTF; DNA: TGCGCCAGCAGCCAAAGATTTCAGGGGTCTGGGGCCAACGTCCTGACTTTC
V: TRBV19; J: TRBJ2-5; size: few; D: NA; CDR3: CASISETQYF; DNA: TGTGCCAGTATATCAGAGACCCAGTACTTC
V: TRBV28; J: TRBJ1-4; size: many; D: NA; CDR3: CASSQGGSTNEKLFF; DNA: TGTGCCAGCAGCCAGGGCGGTTCAACTAATGAAAAACTGTTTTTT
V: TRBV28; J: TRBJ2-1; size: few; D: TRBD2; CDR3: CASSLSSGIVSEQFF; DNA: TGTGCCAGCAGTTTATCCAGCGGGATTGTAAGTGAGCAGTTCTTC
V: TRBV15; J: TRBJ2-7; size: NA; D: TRBD2; CDR3: CATSRELAGGPFEQYF; DNA: TGTGCCACCAGCAGAGAACTAGCGGGAGGGCCATTCGAGCAGTACTTC
V: TRBV7-3; J: TRBJ2-7; size: NA; D: NA; CDR3: CASRRGASIDEQYF; DNA: TGTGCCAGCAGGAGAGGGGCCTCCATAGACGAGCAGTACTTC
V: TRBV28; J: TRBJ2-2; size: NA; D: TRBD1; CDR3: CASLGRGMSGELFF; DNA: TGTGCCAGCCTGGGCAGGGGGATGTCCGGGGAGCTGTTTTTT
V: TRBV28; J: TRBJ2-1; size: NA; D: TRBD1; CDR3: CASSPLPMTGKDLYNEQFF; DNA: TGTGCCAGCAGCCCGTTGCCCATGACAGGGAAGGACCTTTACAATGAGCAGTTCTTC
V: TRBV7-2; J: TRBJ2-5; size: NA; D: NA; CDR3: CASRGGETQYF; DNA: TGTGCCAGCAGAGGGGGGGAGACCCAGTACTTC